The source of this T cell receptor beta chain is a study of CD8+ T cells in alopecia areata. On this clone itself: What it binds is not known.

Alopecia areata patients provided lesional scalp punch biopsies and peripheral blood, both collected for the study. The researchers isolated CD4+ and CD8+ T cells from PBMCs by sorting. The CDR3 is 14 amino acids. Per the germline V gene, CDR1 is SQVTM and CDR2 is ANQGSEA. The junction had 4 bases not matched to a gene; V was cut back by 3 bases and J by 3 bases. The sequencing template was cDNA reverse transcribed from extracted RNA. The table came from immunoSEQ multiplex PCR; TCRdb's copy has only in-frame clones and leaves some out. This sample has approximately 89,000 clones, with 51% found just once. General study results and limits: When scalp samples are sequenced, resident alphabeta T cells of normal skin are also captured. Elevated clonality characterized lesional scalp relative to normal scalp, particularly in alopecia totalis/universalis.

The TCR was taken from a human donor with alopecia areata. J is TRBJ2-7 and V is TRBV29-1, with 11 bases lining up with TRBD2. Sequenced input: NKG2D-high CD8+ T cells sorted from blood. The CDR3 reads CSVELTSGSYEQYF. CDR3 in DNA: TGCAGCGTTGAGTTAACTAGCGGGAGCTACGAGCAGTACTTC.